This TCR beta chain was identified in a study of cytomegalovirus exposure and HLA in healthy donors. Notes on the study in general: 16,951 TCR beta sequences were associated with HLA alleles at 0.05 false discovery rate in a later analysis.

Amplification used 60 Vbeta primers and 13 Jbeta primers. This table comes from immunoSEQ multiplex PCR, and its TCRdb copy is limited to in-frame clones, with some not included. The sample lists about 140,000 clones; 60% to 85% were seen once. Concerning this clone itself: Its antigen is as yet unknown.

The clonotype originates from a man aged 40-49 years in good health and CMV-seropositive. The material sequenced was PBMCs.

The CDR3 here is CASSLTGTSGLYNEQFF. DNA for the CDR3: TGTGCCAGCAGCTTGACTGGGACTAGTGGTTTATACAATGAGCAGTTCTTC. The chain couples TRBV5-6 to TRBJ2-1; 8 positions agree with TRBD2. V dropped 1 base and J dropped 4; count of bases not matched to a gene: 10. The CDR3 has 17 amino acids. CDR1 is SGHDT, CDR2 YYEEEE, per germline.